These 26 T cell receptor beta chains came from one sample sequenced in a study of shared clonotypes between healthy human individuals. It was CD45RO-negative cells, positively selected for CCR7, that made up naive CD8 cells, with terminally differentiated effector memory CD45RA+ cells excluded. Profiling relied on immunoSEQ multiplex PCR, and the TCRdb table lists in-frame clones only, not all of them. The sample shows about 680,000 clones, about 90% of them seen only once. The sequencing sample was made of naive CD8+ T cells sorted from blood. Source of these receptors: a man younger than 40 in good health.

This chain joins TRBV15 and TRBJ2-7; tentatively, D is TRBD1 (7 bases). The V gene's germline CDR1 is LNHNV and CDR2 YYDKDF (reference sequence). This CDR3 region has 13 residues. Trimming left V 3 bases short and J 3 bases short, with 9 bases between. The CDR3 DNA reads as TGTGCCACCAGCAGCCAGGGGGGCTACGAGCAGTACTTC. Translating it yields CATSSQGGYEQYF.

About this clone: This sample also contains other DNA sequences that code for the same CDR3. The gene calls are TRBV5-1 and TRBJ2-7; 8 bases align to TRBD1. Looked up from germline, CDR1 is SGHRS and CDR2 is YFSETQ. The CDR3 spans 14 residues. V was pared by 2 bases and J by 4 bases, with 5 bases of the junction left unmatched. The CDR3 sequence: CASSFRTGTYEQYF. DNA of the CDR3: TGCGCCAGCAGCTTTCGGACAGGGACTTACGAGCAGTACTTC.

This sequence joins TRBV6-1 and TRBJ1-1; D remains ambiguous. With 1 base removed from V and 5 bases from J, the gap between germline ends came to 17 bases. The CDR3 covers 16 residues. Germline lookup yields CDR1 MNHNS and CDR2 SASEGT. The CDR3 is CASSEGRSYSSTEAFF. DNA for the CDR3: TGTGCCAGCAGTGAAGGGAGGAGCTACAGTTCAACTGAAGCTTTCTTT.

The genes are TRBV11-2 and TRBJ2-5; a possible D gene is TRBD1 (5 bases). Per the germline V gene, CDR1 is SGHAT and CDR2 is FQNNGV. V dropped 7 bases and J dropped 3 bases, with 18 bases sitting between them. This CDR3 comprises 15 residues. The CDR3 here is CASNDPRDREETQYF. The CDR3 DNA is TGTGCCAGCAACGACCCGCGAGACAGAGAAGAGACCCAGTACTTC. The full variable domain, with the rest looked up from reference TRBV11-2 and TRBJ2-5, is EAGVAQSPRYKIIEKRQSVAFWCNPISGHATLYWYQQILGQGPKLLIQFQNNGVVDDSQLPKDRFSAERLKGVDSTLKIQPAKLEDSAVYLCASNDPRDREETQYFGPGTRLLVL.

The rearrangement links TRBV7-9 to TRBJ1-1; D is possibly TRBD1 (6 bases). This CDR3 comprises 14 residues. Looked up from germline, CDR1 is SEHNR and CDR2 is FQNEAQ (reference sequence). Trimming took off 5 bases at V and 5 bases at J, with 15 bases between the two ends. The CDR3, as DNA: TGTGCCAGCAGCACGGGGGCCAGGCGGACTGAAGCTTTCTTT. It encodes CASSTGARRTEAFF. The entire variable domain, with the rest obtained from reference TRBV7-9 and TRBJ1-1, is as follows: DTGVSQNPRHKITKRGQNVTFRCDPISEHNRLYWYRQTLGQGPEFLTYFQNEAQLEKSRLLSDRFSAERPKGSFSTLEIQRTEQGDSAMYLCASSTGARRTEAFFGQGTRLTVV.

The V gene is TRBV7-9, the J gene TRBJ2-2, with TRBD1 as a possible D gene (5 bases). The germline V and J ends were trimmed by 3 bases and 5 bases, with 10 bases remaining between them. The CDR3 runs 14 residues. CDR1 and CDR2 from the germline V gene are SEHNR and FQNEAQ (reference sequence). The CDR3 sequence is CASSFPGLTGELFF. Written as DNA, the CDR3 is TGTGCCAGCAGCTTCCCAGGGCTGACCGGGGAGCTGTTTTTT.

The genes are TRBV19 and TRBJ2-7, with D tentatively TRBD1 (5 bases). The germline V gene encodes CDR1 LNHDA and CDR2 SQIVND (reference sequence). The CDR3 sequence is 14 residues long. With 6 bases removed from V and 1 base from J, the gap between germline ends came to 13 bases. CDR3 bases: TGTGCCAGTAGACTTAAAGGGGAATCCTACGAGCAGTACTTC. This encodes CASRLKGESYEQYF.

This chain connects TRBV11-2 to TRBJ2-2; D gene ambiguous. The germline gives CDR1 SGHAT, CDR2 FQNNGV. V lost 5 bases and J 5 bases, leaving 15 bases between the germline ends. The CDR3 has 15 residues. CDR3 protein: CASSPRFGVTGELFF. CDR3 DNA: TGTGCCAGCAGCCCCCGTTTCGGAGTAACCGGGGAGCTGTTTTTT. Full variable domain (remainder filled in from reference TRBV11-2 and TRBJ2-2): EAGVAQSPRYKIIEKRQSVAFWCNPISGHATLYWYQQILGQGPKLLIQFQNNGVVDDSQLPKDRFSAERLKGVDSTLKIQPAKLEDSAVYLCASSPRFGVTGELFFGEGSRLTVL.

The V call is TRBV29-1, the J call TRBJ2-7; D might be TRBD1 (6 bases). Germline CDR1 reads SQVTM; CDR2 reads ANQGSEA. CDR3 length equals 12 residues. Trimming stripped 5 bases from V and 1 base from J, with 9 bases between. CDR3 DNA sequence: TGCAGCGTTTCGACAGGATCCTACGAGCAGTACTTC. It is translated as CSVSTGSYEQYF.

The genes are TRBV7-9 and TRBJ2-1; D uncertain. The V and J ends lost 5 bases and 3 bases respectively, with 11 bases between them. From germline, CDR1 is SEHNR and CDR2 FQNEAQ (reference sequence). The CDR3 runs 14 residues. The CDR3 nucleotides are TGTGCCAGCAGCCCACCACGTGGCTACAATGAGCAGTTCTTC. It is translated as CASSPPRGYNEQFF.

V usage is TRBV18 and J usage is TRBJ1-1, with D perhaps matching TRBD1 (6 bases). With 7 bases removed from V and 1 base from J, the gap between germline ends came to 19 bases. This CDR3 has 16 amino acids. Germline values: CDR1 KGHSH, CDR2 LQKENI. The CDR3 protein is CASFTTFSGANTEAFF. CDR3 DNA: TGTGCCAGCTTCACCACATTTTCAGGGGCGAACACTGAAGCTTTCTTT. The full variable domain, completed using reference TRBV18 and TRBJ1-1, is NAGVMQNPRHLVRRRGQEARLRCSPMKGHSHVYWYRQLPEEGLKFMVYLQKENIIDESGMPKERFSAEFPKEGPSILRIQQVVRGDSAAYFCASFTTFSGANTEAFFGQGTRLTVV.

This rearrangement joins TRBV19 to TRBJ2-2; weak D call: TRBD1 (6 bases). CDR3 length equals 15 residues. V lost 3 bases, J lost 1 base, and 9 bases lay in between. The germline V gene has CDR1 LNHDA and CDR2 SQIVND (reference sequence). This CDR3 reads CASSITGLNTGELFF. The CDR3 DNA sequence: TGTGCCAGTAGTATCACAGGGTTGAACACCGGGGAGCTGTTTTTT.

V gene TRBV9 combines with J gene TRBJ1-1; 8 bases match TRBD1. The germline V gene has CDR1 SGDLS and CDR2 YYNGEE. V was clipped by 4 bases and J by 1 base; unmatched bases: 3. CDR3 size: 14 residues. CDR3 DNA sequence: TGTGCCAGCAGCCCAGGGGGCGGGAACACTGAAGCTTTCTTT. Residues: CASSPGGGNTEAFF.

The chain employs TRBV6-1 and TRBJ2-5, with 8 positions matching TRBD1. Germline V gene sequence: CDR1 MNHNS, CDR2 SASEGT. CDR3 length: 16 amino acids. The J segment lost 1 base and the V segment lost 1 base, leaving 5 bases of the junction unmatched. The CDR3 region is CASSEVGTGSQETQYF. The CDR3 coding sequence is TGTGCCAGCAGTGAAGTCGGGACAGGCAGCCAAGAGACCCAGTACTTC.

CDR3 amino acids: CASSLSYTQYF. In DNA, the CDR3 is TGTGCCAGCAGCTTATCATATACGCAGTATTTT. The J gene is TRBJ2-3, the V gene TRBV7-4; no firm D call. Germline CDR1 and CDR2: SGHVT and SQSDAQ. The CDR3 has 11 amino acids. Deletions cut 2 bases from V and 7 bases from J, with 4 bases between.

The CDR3 spells CASSESPGDTQYF. The CDR3 bases are TGCGCCAGCAGTGAGTCACCGGGGGATACGCAGTATTTT. The chain employs TRBV10-1 and TRBJ2-3; perhaps TRBD2 as D (5 bases). The germline V and J ends were trimmed by 0 bases and 6 bases, with 7 bases remaining between them. Germline lookup yields CDR1 WNHNN and CDR2 SYGVQD (reference sequence). This CDR3 has 13 residues.

This clone was observed once. CDR3 DNA sequence: TGTGCCAGTAGTATAGCTTACGACAGGGGAACCAACGTCCTGACTTTC. The encoded protein is CASSIAYDRGTNVLTF. J is TRBJ2-6 and V is TRBV19, with 8 bases matching TRBD1. Trimming cost V 1 base and J 8 bases; bases outside gene matches: 7. The CDR3 contains 16 residues. Germline CDR1 is LNHDA and CDR2 is SQIVND (reference sequence).

Details on this clone: The sample holds other DNA sequences that translate to the same CDR3. This rearrangement joins TRBV6-1 to TRBJ2-7, with TRBD1 matching over 7 bases. Germline-derived CDR1 and CDR2 are MNHNS and SASEGT. V lost 6 bases and J lost 3; bases outside the gene matches: 2. The CDR3 totals 12 residues. Here the CDR3 reads CASSRDSYEQYF. CDR3 DNA sequence: TGTGCCAGCAGCCGGGACAGCTACGAGCAGTACTTC.

This clone was observed a few times. The genes are TRBV7-6 and TRBJ1-2; TRBD1 agrees at 7 bases. The CDR3 is 14 residues long. In germline, CDR1 is SGHVS, CDR2 FNYEAQ. Unmatched junction bases numbered 6, after V lost 1 base and J lost 7 bases. CDR3 residues: CASSLGQGVSGYTF. Here the CDR3 DNA reads TGTGCCAGCAGCTTAGGACAGGGTGTCAGTGGCTACACCTTC.

CDR3 protein: CASSLEGAEDEQFF. The CDR3 region has the DNA TGTGCCAGCAGTTTAGAGGGGGCAGAAGATGAGCAGTTCTTC. The V call is TRBV27, the J call TRBJ2-1, with 7 bases identical to TRBD1. CDR3 length: 14 amino acids. With V trimmed by 2 bases and J by 8 bases, 6 bases remained unmatched. Per the germline V gene, CDR1 is MNHEY and CDR2 is SMNVEV (reference sequence).

The chain joins TRBV2 to TRBJ2-1; TRBD2 matches at 9 bases. The V segment lost 5 bases and the J segment 7 bases; nucleotides outside the gene matches: 9. Germline V gene sequence: CDR1 SNHLY, CDR2 FYNNEI. The CDR3 contains 15 residues. DNA for the CDR3: TGTGCCAGCAGTAAAACCACGACTAGCGGTAATGAGCAGTTCTTC. As protein: CASSKTTTSGNEQFF.

The chain couples TRBV18 to TRBJ2-7; 8 bases line up with TRBD2. The CDR3 runs 14 residues. J lost 2 bases, V lost 5 bases, and 5 bases had no gene match. Germline V gene lookup returns CDR1 KGHSH and CDR2 LQKENI. CDR3 bases: TGTGCCAGCTCAGTTAGCGGGGCTCCCTACGAGCAGTACTTC. This translates into CASSVSGAPYEQYF. The entire variable domain, with the rest obtained from reference TRBV18 and TRBJ2-7, is as follows: NAGVMQNPRHLVRRRGQEARLRCSPMKGHSHVYWYRQLPEEGLKFMVYLQKENIIDESGMPKERFSAEFPKEGPSILRIQQVVRGDSAAYFCASSVSGAPYEQYFGPGTRLTVT.

This clone appeared a single time. The chain links TRBV7-9 to TRBJ2-7, with D possibly being TRBD1 (5 bases). The germline V gene has CDR1 SEHNR and CDR2 FQNEAQ (reference sequence). Deletions cut 3 bases from V and 5 bases from J, with 14 bases between. This CDR3 has 14 amino acids. The CDR3 loop reads CASSFVSGSHEQYF. CDR3 bases: TGTGCCAGCAGCTTTGTGTCAGGGTCCCACGAGCAGTACTTC.

V and J are TRBV27 and TRBJ2-7; maybe TRBD2 (5 bases). CDR1 and CDR2 from the germline V gene are MNHEY and SMNVEV (reference sequence). V was cut by 6 bases and J by 0 bases, with 15 bases left in between. The CDR3 contains 15 residues. The CDR3 region has the DNA TGTGCCAGCAGATGGGGAGCGATTAACTCCTACGAGCAGTACTTC. Amino acids: CASRWGAINSYEQYF.

The CDR3 is CASSLGLEISYEQYF. In DNA form, the CDR3 reads TGTGCCAGCAGTTTGGGGCTGGAAATCTCCTACGAGCAGTACTTC. The rearrangement links TRBV28 to TRBJ2-7, with D possibly TRBD1 on 5 matching bases. This CDR3 contains 15 residues. V was trimmed by 3 bases and J by 0 bases, leaving 12 bases between them. Germline CDR1 and CDR2: MDHEN and SYDVKM. The full variable domain, its missing parts supplied by reference TRBV28 and TRBJ2-7, is DVKVTQSSRYLVKRTGEKVFLECVQDMDHENMFWYRQDPGLGLRLIYFSYDVKMKEKGDIPEGYSVSREKKERFSLILESASTNQTSMYLCASSLGLEISYEQYFGPGTRLTVT.

V is TRBV7-6 and J is TRBJ2-1; TRBD2 agrees at 13 bases. This CDR3 contains 16 residues. Germline V lookup: CDR1 SGHVS, CDR2 FNYEAQ. The J segment lost 8 bases and the V segment lost 7 bases, leaving 11 bases of the junction unmatched. The CDR3 spells CASTLLLAGGPDEQFF. The CDR3 DNA sequence: TGTGCCAGCACCCTTTTACTAGCGGGAGGGCCAGATGAGCAGTTCTTC.